Detailed here is one T cell receptor beta chain. The CDR3 consists of 16 residues. V dropped 3 bases and J dropped 0; count of bases not matched to a gene: 4. CDR1 and CDR2 (germline): SGDLS, YYNGEE. Here immunoSEQ multiplex PCR was the method, and the copy in TCRdb shows in-frame clones only, minus some. The sample carries hundreds of thousands of clones, roughly 91% recorded once. This sample is part of a study of blood T cell repertoires in COVID-19. This sequence joins TRBV9 and TRBJ2-2, with 8 bases identical to TRBD2. Sequenced sample: peripheral blood. The sequence derives from a man aged 40-49 years with acute or convalescent COVID-19. The CDR3 DNA reads TGTGCCAGCAGCGGGCGGGGGGCCCCGAACACCGGGGAGCTGTTTTTT. Translation gives CASSGRGAPNTGELFF.